One and the same sample provided the 25 T cell receptor beta chains below, sequenced in a study of T-cell reconstitution after alpha-beta-depleted transplantation in children. Library preparation (for TCRbeta) was performed with unique molecular identifiers. TCRdb re-derived calls from the PCR reads in MiXCR, one entry per CDR3 protein. The sample consists of 550,000 to 800,000 distinct CDR3 sequences, less than 15% of them appearing once. The specimen was PBMCs, collected before TCRalphabeta/CD19-depleted stem cell transplant. The receptors derive from a girl aged 2 to 9 with congenital amegakaryocytic thrombocytopenia, due to receive a stem cell transplant.

The rearrangement links TRBV11-2 to TRBJ2-3; 7 positions agree with TRBD2. The CDR3 totals 18 residues. Trimming cost V 5 bases and J 6 bases; bases outside gene matches: 20. CDR1 and CDR2 from the germline V gene are SGHAT and FQNNGV. The CDR3 loop reads CASSPNRAGQNHLDTQYF. In DNA, the CDR3 is TGTGCCAGCAGCCCAAACCGAGCGGGGCAAAACCATCTGGATACGCAGTATTTT.

This chain links TRBV7-9 with TRBJ1-5; D remains ambiguous. V lost 5 bases and J 5 bases, leaving 13 bases between the germline ends. In germline, CDR1 is SEHNR, CDR2 FQNEAQ (reference sequence). The CDR3 consists of 14 residues. The CDR3 sequence: CASSPVSGHQPQHF. The CDR3 nucleotides read TGTGCCAGCAGCCCCGTAAGTGGCCATCAGCCCCAGCATTTT.

This clonotype was picked up a small number of times. The CDR3 region is CASSTTSGRFETQYF. CDR3 sequence (DNA): TGTGCCAGCAGCACGACTAGCGGGAGGTTTGAGACCCAGTACTTC. The chain couples TRBV14 to TRBJ2-5; 13 nucleotides agree with TRBD2. The germline gives CDR1 SGHDN, CDR2 FVKESK. Trimming removed 5 bases from V and 5 bases from J; junction bases left unmatched: 5. The CDR3 is 15 amino acids.

This clonotype was detected ten times or more. CDR3 sequence: CSARLLVNYNEQFF. The CDR3 DNA reads TGCAGTGCTAGACTACTAGTAAACTACAATGAGCAGTTCTTC. The chain joins TRBV20-1 to TRBJ2-1; D may be TRBD2 (5 bases). Germline values: CDR1 DFQATT, CDR2 SNEGSKA (reference sequence). The CDR3 has 14 residues. V lost 2 bases and J lost 3, with 11 bases in between.

This clonotype was seen a handful of times. This chain joins TRBV15 and TRBJ1-5, with 11 bases lining up with TRBD1. CDR1 and CDR2 (germline): LNHNV, YYDKDF (reference sequence). With 5 bases clipped from V and 3 bases from J, the junction kept 3 bases outside the gene matches. This CDR3 has 15 residues. The chain's CDR3 is CATSGGQGANQPQHF. DNA for the CDR3: TGTGCCACCAGCGGCGGACAGGGGGCCAATCAGCCCCAGCATTTT.

This clonotype was seen at least ten times. The rearrangement uses TRBV4-1 and TRBJ2-5; TRBD2 agrees at 11 bases. In germline, CDR1 is MGHRA, CDR2 YSYEKL. The CDR3 has 15 amino acids. V lost 0 bases, J lost 6 bases, and 3 bases stayed unmatched. CDR3 in DNA: TGCGCCAGCAGCCAAGATGCTAGCGGGAGGAAGACCCAGTACTTC. Protein: CASSQDASGRKTQYF.

This clonotype was detected ten times or more. The chain employs TRBV5-1 and TRBJ2-1; D is unresolved. V lost 4 bases and J 5 bases, leaving 4 bases between the germline ends. This CDR3 region has 11 residues. Germline V gene sequence: CDR1 SGHRS, CDR2 YFSETQ. The chain's CDR3 is CASSADNEQFF. As DNA, the CDR3 is TGCGCCAGCAGCGCTGACAATGAGCAGTTCTTC. The full variable domain, rest sourced from reference TRBV5-1 and TRBJ2-1, is KAGVTQTPRYLIKTRGQQVTLSCSPISGHRSVSWYQQTPGQGLQFLFEYFSETQRNKGNFPGRFSGRQFSNSRSEMNVSTLELGDSALYLCASSADNEQFFGPGTRLTVL.

The rearrangement joins TRBV28 to TRBJ1-5; D is unclear. The CDR3 extends over 17 amino acids. CDR1 is MDHEN and CDR2 is SYDVKM in the germline V gene. V was shortened by 1 base and J by 2 bases, with 15 bases between the two germline ends. CDR3 protein: CASSLYLRGFGNQPQHF. The CDR3 DNA reads as TGTGCCAGCAGTTTATACCTCCGAGGCTTTGGCAATCAGCCCCAGCATTTT.

This clonotype has just a few counts. This sequence joins TRBV12-3 or TRBV12-4 and TRBJ2-7; D is undetermined. There are 14 residues in the CDR3. V was clipped by 6 bases and J by 3 bases, with 15 bases between them. The chain's CDR3 is CASRGSQNFYEQYF. The CDR3 DNA reads as TGTGCCAGCAGAGGATCCCAGAACTTCTACGAGCAGTACTTC.

This chain joins TRBV20-1 and TRBJ1-1; D unclear. Germline assignment: CDR1 DFQATT and CDR2 SNEGSKA (reference sequence). V gave up 0 bases and J gave up 1 base, with 9 bases separating them. This CDR3 spans 14 amino acids. The CDR3 DNA sequence: TGCAGTGCTAGAGAGAACGTTCGGAACACTGAAGCTTTCTTT. Amino acids: CSARENVRNTEAFF.

The chain carries TRBV15 and TRBJ2-7; 8 bases are a match to TRBD1. Germline V lookup: CDR1 LNHNV, CDR2 YYDKDF (reference sequence). The V gene end was trimmed by 7 bases and the J gene end by 7 bases; junction bases not matched to a gene: 6. The CDR3 has 12 amino acids. CDR3 loop: CATMDRAGEQYF. CDR3 in DNA: TGTGCCACCATGGACAGGGCGGGGGAGCAGTACTTC.

A few counts support this clonotype. V is TRBV12-3 or TRBV12-4 and J is TRBJ2-1; TRBD1 aligns across 10 bases. CDR3 length equals 16 residues. V lost 7 bases and J lost 9; bases outside the gene matches: 15. CDR3 region: CASIPAGTGVWGEQFF. The CDR3 DNA sequence: TGTGCCAGCATACCGGCCGGGACAGGGGTTTGGGGTGAGCAGTTCTTC.

This clonotype was recorded at least ten times. The genes are TRBV12-3 or TRBV12-4 and TRBJ1-2; TRBD1 matches at 8 bases. This CDR3 is built from 15 residues. V lost 1 base, J lost 8 bases, and 9 bases stayed unmatched. DNA of the CDR3: TGTGCCAGCAGTTTAGTGGACAGGGTTCGCTTCGGCTACACCTTC. It yields the protein CASSLVDRVRFGYTF.

This chain connects TRBV5-1 to TRBJ2-5; no firm D call. The CDR3 covers 16 residues. CDR1 is SGHRS and CDR2 is YFSETQ in the germline V gene. Trimming pared 0 bases from V and 4 bases from J, leaving 16 bases between. The CDR3: CASSLAMASRRETQYF. The CDR3 region has the DNA TGCGCCAGCAGCTTGGCCATGGCGTCTCGGCGAGAGACCCAGTACTTC.

CDR3 sequence: CASSPPNWETQYF. The CDR3, as DNA: TGTGCCAGCAGTCCGCCCAATTGGGAGACCCAGTACTTC. The chain links TRBV12-3 or TRBV12-4 to TRBJ2-5; D remains ambiguous. The CDR3 is 13 amino acids. V lost 5 bases and J lost 5, with 12 bases in between.

This clonotype was seen at least ten times. V usage is TRBV29-1 and J usage is TRBJ2-7; D is possibly TRBD1 (6 bases). Germline CDR1 is SQVTM and CDR2 is ANQGSEA. V lost 5 bases and J 6 bases, leaving 20 bases between the germline ends. The CDR3 has 14 amino acids. The CDR3 sequence: CSVKGVPYSSEQYF. The CDR3 DNA reads TGCAGCGTTAAGGGGGTCCCATACTCGTCCGAGCAGTACTTC.

Many counts were recorded for this clonotype. J is TRBJ2-3 and V is TRBV5-1; possible D gene TRBD1, 5 bases. The germline V gene encodes CDR1 SGHRS and CDR2 YFSETQ. Trimming removed 0 bases at V and 3 bases at J, with 8 bases between. The CDR3 covers 14 residues. CDR3 sequence: CASSLEQETDTQYF. For the CDR3, the DNA is TGCGCCAGCAGCTTGGAACAGGAAACAGATACGCAGTATTTT.

This clonotype was counted many times. The chain couples TRBV20-1 to TRBJ2-7; D is perhaps TRBD2 (5 bases). Germline V gene data show CDR1 as DFQATT and CDR2 as SNEGSKA (reference sequence). The CDR3 runs 14 residues. Trimming removed 3 bases from V and 2 bases from J, with 14 bases in between. The DNA for the CDR3 is TGCAGTGCTAGCGGACTTCACCTAGCCTACGAGCAGTACTTC. As protein: CSASGLHLAYEQYF.

The V gene is TRBV20-1, the J gene TRBJ2-2; weak D call: TRBD1 (7 bases). This CDR3 has 16 residues. Trimming removed 0 bases at V and 2 bases at J, with 13 bases between. The germline V gene has CDR1 DFQATT and CDR2 SNEGSKA (reference sequence). CDR3 sequence (DNA): TGCAGTGCTAGAGAATTGGAGGGGGCAAACACCGGGGAGCTGTTTTTT. As protein: CSARELEGANTGELFF.

This clonotype was detected only a few times. The V gene is TRBV18, the J gene TRBJ1-3, with D perhaps TRBD1 (6 bases). The CDR3 contains 15 residues. Per germline, CDR1 KGHSH and CDR2 LQKENI. The V end was cut by 3 bases, the J end by 4 bases, with 13 bases between. CDR3 residues: CASSPQTGSGNTIYF. CDR3 sequence (DNA): TGTGCCAGCTCACCGCAAACAGGGTCCGGAAACACCATATATTTT.

The chain has TRBV11-2 and TRBJ2-2; the D gene is possibly TRBD2 (6 bases). V lost 8 bases and J lost 7, with 29 bases in between. CDR3 length: 18 residues. The germline V gene encodes CDR1 SGHAT and CDR2 FQNNGV. The CDR3: CASGIPSAGPMPGGELFF. Written as DNA, the CDR3 is TGTGCCAGCGGAATACCATCCGCGGGACCCATGCCGGGCGGGGAGCTGTTTTTT.

This chain joins TRBV30 and TRBJ2-7; 7 nucleotides align to TRBD2. The germline V gene has CDR1 GTSNPN and CDR2 SVGIG (reference sequence). V shed 0 bases, J shed 5 bases, and the junction held 10 bases outside the gene matches. The CDR3 runs 15 residues. CDR3 nucleotides: TGTGCCTGGAGTGTACTGGGGCGGGAGAAACACGAGCAGTACTTC. As protein: CAWSVLGREKHEQYF.

In this sample, this clonotype turned up many times. The V gene is TRBV20-1, the J gene TRBJ2-5; 10 bases align to TRBD1. CDR1 DFQATT and CDR2 SNEGSKA come from the germline V gene (reference sequence). Losses at the gene ends were 2 bases for V and 7 bases for J; bases not matched to a gene: 10. This CDR3 region has 15 residues. CDR3 sequence reads: CSARTRDRGLGTQYF. In nucleotides, the CDR3 is TGCAGTGCTAGAACCCGGGACAGGGGTCTTGGGACCCAGTACTTC.

This clonotype has a count of ten or more. V gene TRBV12-3 or TRBV12-4 combines with J gene TRBJ2-3; 12 bases line up with TRBD2. Losses at the gene ends were 4 bases for V and 7 bases for J; bases not matched to a gene: 3. The length of the CDR3 is 14 residues. The CDR3 reads CASSWTSGKNTQYF. CDR3 in DNA: TGTGCCAGCAGTTGGACTAGCGGGAAGAATACGCAGTATTTT.

The sample holds many counts of this clonotype. This chain uses TRBV29-1 with TRBJ2-2, with TRBD1 identical over 10 bases. CDR3 length: 14 amino acids. Germline CDR1 SQVTM, CDR2 ANQGSEA. V lost 4 bases and J lost 6; bases outside the gene matches: 5. The CDR3 DNA reads TGCAGCGTTGTTCGACAGGGGGCTGCCGGGGAGCTGTTTTTT. It encodes CSVVRQGAAGELFF.